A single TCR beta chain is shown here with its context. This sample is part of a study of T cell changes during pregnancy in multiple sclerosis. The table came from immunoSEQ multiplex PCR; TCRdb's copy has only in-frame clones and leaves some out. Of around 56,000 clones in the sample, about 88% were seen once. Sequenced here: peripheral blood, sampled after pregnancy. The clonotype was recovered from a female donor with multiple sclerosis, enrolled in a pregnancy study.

CDR3 loop: CASSRGEYNNEQFF. Here the CDR3 DNA reads TGTGCCAGCAGCCGGGGGGAGTACAACAATGAGCAGTTCTTC. The rearrangement joins TRBV9 to TRBJ2-1, with 7 bases identical to TRBD2. Germline V lookup: CDR1 SGDLS, CDR2 YYNGEE. With 4 bases clipped from V and 5 bases from J, the junction kept 6 bases outside the gene matches. CDR3 length: 14 residues.